This is a list of T cell receptor beta chains from one sample in a study of shared clonotypes between healthy human individuals. TCRdb keeps only in-frame clones here, not all; method: immunoSEQ multiplex PCR. The table has over a million clones, approximately 80% seen once. The specimen was memory CD4+ T cells from PBMCs. These receptor sequences come from a man younger than 35 in good health. Some clones in this sample may be carry-over from other donors' samples. The CDR3 runs from the conserved cysteine through the conserved F or W. Fields, in order: V gene, D gene, J gene, clone size, CDR3 protein, CDR3 DNA. The D gene is left open where the match is weak. Clone size is shown for a subset of rows, as once, few, many or a class of expanded clone.

v_call: TRBV5-4; d_call: .; j_call: TRBJ1-1; clone_size: .; cdr3_aa: CASSLYDRGTEAFF; cdr3_nt: TGTGCCAGCAGCCTCTATGATCGGGGCACTGAAGCTTTCTTT
v_call: TRBV6-6; d_call: .; j_call: TRBJ2-1; clone_size: .; cdr3_aa: CASSYLSPGYEQFF; cdr3_nt: TGTGCCAGCAGTTACCTCTCCCCAGGGTATGAGCAGTTCTTC
v_call: TRBV6-6; d_call: TRBD1; j_call: TRBJ2-7; clone_size: .; cdr3_aa: CASSALGTGSYEQYF; cdr3_nt: TGTGCCAGCAGTGCCCTTGGGACAGGTTCCTACGAGCAGTACTTC
v_call: TRBV18; d_call: .; j_call: TRBJ2-2; clone_size: .; cdr3_aa: CASSPRPTRSNTGELFF; cdr3_nt: TGTGCCAGCTCACCCCGGCCGACTAGATCGAACACCGGGGAGCTGTTTTTT
v_call: TRBV6-1; d_call: .; j_call: TRBJ2-1; clone_size: .; cdr3_aa: CASTLDSSSYNEQFF; cdr3_nt: TGTGCCAGTACTCTGGACAGTTCCTCCTACAATGAGCAGTTCTTC
v_call: TRBV4-1; d_call: .; j_call: TRBJ1-3; clone_size: .; cdr3_aa: CASSLNTVAGNTIYF; cdr3_nt: TGCGCCAGCAGCCTTAACACAGTTGCTGGAAACACCATATATTTT
v_call: TRBV18; d_call: .; j_call: TRBJ2-2; clone_size: .; cdr3_aa: CASSPDQVGFTGELFF; cdr3_nt: TGTGCCAGCTCACCTGACCAGGTGGGGTTCACCGGGGAGCTGTTTTTT
v_call: TRBV7-2; d_call: .; j_call: TRBJ1-1; clone_size: .; cdr3_aa: CASSLDLNRDTEAFF; cdr3_nt: TGTGCCAGCAGCTTAGATCTGAACCGAGACACTGAAGCTTTCTTT
v_call: TRBV5-4; d_call: .; j_call: TRBJ2-6; clone_size: .; cdr3_aa: CASSPSSLSGANVLTF; cdr3_nt: TGTGCCAGCAGCCCTTCTAGCCTCTCTGGGGCCAACGTCCTGACTTTC
v_call: TRBV4-3; d_call: TRBD1; j_call: TRBJ1-3; clone_size: once; cdr3_aa: CASSQEDRVPGNTIYF; cdr3_nt: TGCGCCAGCAGCCAAGAGGACAGGGTGCCTGGAAACACCATATATTTT